This is a list of T cell receptor beta chains from one sample in a study of Graves' ophthalmopathy and Graves' hyperthyroidism. TCRdb recomputed calls from the multiplex PCR reads with MiXCR, one row per CDR3 protein. The table includes about 390,000 distinct CDR3 sequences, 15% detected once. The specimen sequenced was peripheral blood. All receptors derive from a woman in her late teens or twenties with stable Graves' hyperthyroidism. Each CDR3 is given without its conserved first and last residue.

V gene,J gene,CDR3 protein
TRBV7-9,TRBJ1-1,ASRPVQGADAF
TRBV10-1,TRBJ1-5,ASSVGLGQPQH
TRBV19,TRBJ1-2,ASSIDGGTGYGYT
TRBV5-1,TRBJ1-2,ASGENYGYT
TRBV5-4,TRBJ1-1,ASSLEGRVTEAF
TRBV5-8,TRBJ2-5,ASSTRVMGDQETQY
TRBV3-1,TRBJ2-7,ASSQDRGNTAYEQY
TRBV19,TRBJ1-1,ASSIKGASEAF
TRBV20-1,TRBJ2-5,SATEGMVGETQY
TRBV11-2,TRBJ2-2,ASSSALITGELF
TRBV12-3/TRBV12-4,TRBJ2-2,ASSLTSLTGRTAGELF
TRBV27,TRBJ2-4,ASSFNAGNAKNIQY
TRBV6-2/TRBV6-3,TRBJ1-1,ASSRQGSRTANTEAF
TRBV2,TRBJ1-2,ASSREGAYGYT
TRBV11-3,TRBJ2-7,ASSLGSTGRQY
TRBV7-9,TRBJ2-4,ANSSAGLAKNIQY
TRBV24-1,TRBJ1-1,ATSGSTNTEAF
TRBV3-1,TRBJ2-5,ASSQVTFTSGGSQETQY
TRBV2,TRBJ1-1,ASSPGQGKTEAF
TRBV20-1,TRBJ1-1,SATKGAEAF
TRBV19,TRBJ1-5,ASSAAGTGGTQPQH
TRBV29-1,TRBJ2-5,SVADSLETQY
TRBV25-1,TRBJ1-5,ASSDSRTASDQPQH
TRBV2,TRBJ2-7,ASSDPASGYEQY
TRBV6-5,TRBJ2-7,ASSYGARGPSTYEQY
TRBV6-1,TRBJ2-5,ASTVAGGPETQY
TRBV20-1,TRBJ2-7,SAPREAGSYEQY
TRBV11-1,TRBJ2-2,ASSPLPRTRNTGELF
TRBV6-1,TRBJ2-2,ASTNRDSYTGGLF
TRBV29-1,TRBJ2-7,SVEEDKSYEQY
TRBV9,TRBJ1-1,ASSGRGGDEAF
TRBV6-5,TRBJ1-6,ASSFQRQVLPNSPLH
TRBV12-5,TRBJ2-7,ASGPGTGLYEQY
TRBV12-3/TRBV12-4,TRBJ1-2,ASSRYGGGQGYGYT
TRBV12-5,TRBJ1-2,ASGLDNTGGLGGYT
TRBV11-2,TRBJ2-5,ASSLGTGETQY
TRBV20-1,TRBJ2-5,SARDGTYQETQY
TRBV10-1,TRBJ1-3,ASIDAGSGNTIY
TRBV12-3/TRBV12-4,TRBJ1-2,ASSLGRRVYYGYT
TRBV12-3/TRBV12-4,TRBJ2-7,ASSYATETYEQY
TRBV28,TRBJ1-5,ASSWGQGNQPQH
TRBV12-3/TRBV12-4,TRBJ1-1,ASSLDPGGGTEAF
TRBV19,TRBJ1-5,ASSPSAYSNQPQH
TRBV20-1,TRBJ2-2,SARAGQTPGELF
TRBV28,TRBJ1-5,ASSLGVGGLSNQPQH
TRBV7-6,TRBJ2-5,ASSSAQETQY
TRBV5-1,TRBJ1-1,ASSVAEGTEAF
TRBV7-8,TRBJ2-7,ASSLELGGEQY
TRBV25-1,TRBJ1-6,ALPGSYNSPLH